This TCR beta chain derives from a study of long-term antiretroviral therapy in people with HIV. A v3.0 immunoSEQ assay was performed at survey level. Using immunoSEQ multiplex PCR, the repertoire was profiled, and TCRdb retains in-frame clones only, with some absent. The repertoire consists of roughly 12,000 clones, with nearly 85% occurring once and the leading ten covering around a sixth. This clone was seen a few times. Treatment for all HIV-infected participants took place in the United States. The CDR3 totals 16 residues. CDR1 is KGHSH, CDR2 LQKENI, per germline. V was trimmed by 4 bases and J by 2 bases, leaving 18 bases between them.

Material: unsorted PBMCs, obtained 3.4 years after starting antiretroviral therapy. This receptor was identified in a man between 40 and 49 years old with HIV. The V call is TRBV18, the J call TRBJ2-7, with D hard to call. The CDR3 bases are TGTGCCAGCTCACGTCCTCGGCCCCAGCACACCTACGAGCAGTACTTC. Its translation is CASSRPRPQHTYEQYF.